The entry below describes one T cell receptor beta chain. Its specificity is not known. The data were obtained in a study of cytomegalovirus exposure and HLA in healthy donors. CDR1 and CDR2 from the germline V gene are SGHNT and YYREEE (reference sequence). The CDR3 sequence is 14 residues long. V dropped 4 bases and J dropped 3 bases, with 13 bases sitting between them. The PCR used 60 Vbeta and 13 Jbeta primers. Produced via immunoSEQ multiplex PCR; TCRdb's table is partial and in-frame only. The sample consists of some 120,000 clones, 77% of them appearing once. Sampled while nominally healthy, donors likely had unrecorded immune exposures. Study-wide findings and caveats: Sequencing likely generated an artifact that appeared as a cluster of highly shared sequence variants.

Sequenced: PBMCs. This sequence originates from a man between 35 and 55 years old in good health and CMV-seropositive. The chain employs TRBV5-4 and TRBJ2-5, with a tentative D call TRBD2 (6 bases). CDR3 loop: CASSQAGNKETQYF. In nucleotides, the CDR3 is TGTGCCAGCAGCCAAGCGGGTAACAAAGAGACCCAGTACTTC.